The sample holds many counts of the clone carrying this T cell receptor (beta chain). Its antigen is as yet unknown. One end of the junction fails to match germline, which may point to a read error. This record belongs to a study of Graves' ophthalmopathy and Graves' hyperthyroidism. Among the hyperthyroidism patients, all were newly diagnosed, aged 18 to 65, with under 2 months' duration. PBMCs were obtained from 8.5 to 10 ml of fresh peripheral blood. Study results and caveats: Detection in blood was also observed for most expanded thyroid clonotypes above 0.001 frequency.

Amplification targeted the TCR beta CDR3 regions, with RNA transcripts as the source material. Amplification began with first-round RT-PCR using HTBI primers, then second-round multiplex PCR was performed. TCRdb ran MiXCR on the multiplex PCR reads and lists one entry per CDR3 protein. Of 400,000 or so distinct CDR3 sequences listed, about 17% are singletons. The CDR3 runs 16 residues. The V gene's germline CDR1 is SEHNR and CDR2 FQNEAQ (reference sequence). The material sequenced was peripheral blood. The V and J genes are TRBV7-9 and TRBJ2-5; weak D call: TRBD2 (6 bases). The source is an adult woman with stable Graves' hyperthyroidism. CDR3: CASSYTSGAHQGTQYF. The CDR3 region has the DNA TGTGCCAGCAGCTACACCTCGGGAGCTCACCAAGGGACCCAGTACTTC.